This TCR beta chain was profiled in a study of cytomegalovirus exposure and HLA in healthy donors. Study results and limitations: Sequencing likely generated an artifact that appeared as a cluster of highly shared sequence variants. By a later analysis, the bulk of CMV-associated TCR beta chains appeared HLA-restricted.

Notes on this clone: Its antigen is not known.

The CDR3 contains 12 residues. The V end lost 11 bases, the J end lost 1 base, and 12 bases lay between the germline ends. Germline lookup yields CDR1 MNHEY and CDR2 SVGAGI. PCR used 60 Vbeta primers and 13 Jbeta primers. In the original workflow: Among the unique TCR beta chains that a later analysis counted, some 73 million in all, 9.5 million to 12 million were shared. Here immunoSEQ multiplex PCR was the method, and the copy in TCRdb shows in-frame clones only, minus some. The V and J calls and the clone size are those of that table, but D and trimming were determined from the DNA. The sample lists 100,000 or so clones; roughly 80% were seen once.

The clonotype was recovered from a female donor in good health and CMV-seronegative. The V and J genes are TRBV6-5 and TRBJ2-7; D might be TRBD2 (6 bases). The sequencing sample was made of PBMCs. The CDR3 is CAVRGLSYEQYF. CDR3 in DNA: TGTGCCGTGCGGGGACTTTCCTACGAGCAGTACTTC.